Listed below are T cell receptor beta chains from one sample, sequenced in a study of chemoradiotherapy in HPV16-positive cancers. The protocol was immunoSEQ multiplex PCR, while the TCRdb copy is restricted to in-frame clones and leaves out a portion. The table shows about 7,400 clones, with under 80% occurring only once. Sample: tumor tissue, taken from a patient who underwent chemoradiotherapy. All receptors come from a human donor with HPV-associated anogenital cancer. The CDR3 runs from the conserved cysteine through the conserved F or W. Each record gives: CDR3 protein, CDR3 DNA, D gene, J gene, V gene, clone size. A D gene is named only where the DNA matches it firmly. Clone size is not always given. Where it is, it says once, few, many or a class for expanded clones.

CSVEGAVRRGTQYF,TGCAGCGTTGAGGGTGCAGTCCGGCGGGGTACGCAGTATTTT,.,TRBJ2-3,TRBV29-1,few
CASSLEDGLTDTQYF,TGCGCCAGCAGCTTGGAGGACGGTCTCACAGATACGCAGTATTTT,.,TRBJ2-3,TRBV5-1,.
CASSLTSRAGHEQYF,TGTGCCAGCAGCCTTACGAGCCGGGCCGGGCACGAGCAGTACTTC,.,TRBJ2-7,TRBV7-9,.
CASSPKRGLLGDTQYF,TGTGCCAGCAGCCCCAAGCGGGGCCTTCTCGGGGATACGCAGTATTTT,TRBD2,TRBJ2-3,TRBV9,.
CASSLPGLNQRETQYF,TGTGCCAGCAGCCTACCGGGACTCAATCAGCGGGAGACCCAGTACTTC,.,TRBJ2-5,TRBV5-6,.
CASSSRLASPDTQYF,TGTGCCAGCAGCTCCCGACTAGCGAGTCCAGATACGCAGTATTTT,TRBD2,TRBJ2-3,TRBV11-2,.
CASRPDGQGHSPLHF,TGTGCCAGCAGGCCAGACGGACAGGGTCATTCACCCCTCCACTTT,TRBD1,TRBJ1-6,TRBV5-4,few
CASSEGWTSTDTQYF,TGTGCCAGCAGTGAGGGATGGACTAGCACAGATACGCAGTATTTT,.,TRBJ2-3,TRBV6-1,once
CASSAHGGADTQYF,TGTGCCAGCAGCGCCCACGGCGGGGCAGATACGCAGTATTTT,.,TRBJ2-3,TRBV9,.
CASSYGQGGTGELFF,TGTGCCAGCTCATACGGACAGGGCGGTACCGGGGAGCTGTTTTTT,TRBD1,TRBJ2-2,TRBV18,.
CASSSGTGGQTEAFF,TGCGCCAGCAGCTCCGGGACAGGGGGTCAAACTGAAGCTTTCTTT,TRBD1,TRBJ1-1,TRBV5-1,few
CASSLGGGNYEQYF,TGTGCCAGCAGCTTAGGGGGAGGCAACTACGAGCAGTACTTC,.,TRBJ2-7,TRBV7-3,.
CASSVDGTGFREQYF,TGCGCCAGCAGCGTGGACGGGACAGGCTTCCGCGAGCAGTACTTC,TRBD1,TRBJ2-7,TRBV5-1,.
CASSLFARAGDYEQYF,TGCGCCAGCAGCTTGTTCGCTCGGGCAGGGGACTACGAGCAGTACTTC,.,TRBJ2-7,TRBV5-1,.
CASSSSSGTAEDTQYF,TGCGCCAGCAGCTCATCTAGCGGGACAGCAGAAGATACGCAGTATTTT,TRBD2,TRBJ2-3,TRBV5-1,once
CASSVGPPFGSYNEQFF,TGTGCCAGCAGCGTGGGACCGCCATTTGGCTCCTACAATGAGCAGTTCTTC,.,TRBJ2-1,TRBV9,once
CASGLFRGDEQFF,TGTGCTAGTGGTTTGTTTAGGGGGGATGAGCAGTTCTTC,.,TRBJ2-1,TRBV12-5,.
CASSLRLSDRGGRGPQHF,TGTGCCAGCAGTTTGAGGCTGTCGGACAGGGGGGGGAGGGGGCCCCAGCATTTT,TRBD1,TRBJ1-5,TRBV27,.
CASSLATEAFF,TGCGCCAGCAGCTTGGCAACTGAAGCTTTCTTT,.,TRBJ1-1,TRBV5-1,few
CASSLEGGNTEAFF,TGTGCCAGCAGCTTGGAAGGAGGCAACACTGAAGCTTTCTTT,.,TRBJ1-1,TRBV5-4,.
CASSVGRGRNEQFF,TGTGCCAGCAGCGTTGGCAGGGGGCGGAATGAGCAGTTCTTC,TRBD1,TRBJ2-1,TRBV9,.
CASSRWAKGTEAFF,TGTGCCAGCTCCCGGTGGGCAAAGGGCACTGAAGCTTTCTTT,.,TRBJ1-1,TRBV18,.
CASSSTGTGRGYTF,TGTGCCAGCAGCTCAACCGGGACAGGGCGTGGCTACACCTTC,TRBD1,TRBJ1-2,TRBV5-4,.
CASSTAGYQETQYF,TGTGCCAGTAGTACCGCAGGTTACCAAGAGACCCAGTACTTC,.,TRBJ2-5,TRBV19,.
CASSLVKGGQFF,TGTGCCAGCAGCTTAGTAAAGGGGGGGCAGTTCTTC,.,TRBJ2-1,TRBV7-2,.
CASKEGGRLPYNEQFF,TGTGCCAGCAAAGAAGGGGGCCGGCTCCCATACAATGAGCAGTTCTTC,TRBD1,TRBJ2-1,TRBV27,once
CASTWLRAGLVYEQYF,TGTGCCAGCACGTGGTTGCGAGCGGGGCTTGTCTACGAGCAGTACTTC,TRBD2,TRBJ2-7,TRBV5-6,.
CASSYGKQETQYF,TGTGCCAGCAGTTACGGTAAACAAGAGACCCAGTACTTC,.,TRBJ2-5,TRBV6-5,.
CASSYGFDANNEQFF,TGTGCCAGCAGTTACGGTTTTGACGCCAACAATGAGCAGTTCTTC,.,TRBJ2-1,TRBV6-5,few
CATSAVVGHSPLHF,TGTGCCACCAGCGCAGTCGTAGGGCATTCACCCCTCCACTTT,.,TRBJ1-6,TRBV15,.
CASSSQTVTAKEKLFF,TGTGCCAGCAGTTCACAAACCGTGACTGCTAAGGAAAAACTGTTTTTT,.,TRBJ1-4,TRBV28,.
CASSLEYGLEANVLTF,TGCGCCAGCAGCTTGGAGTACGGACTGGAGGCCAACGTCCTGACTTTC,.,TRBJ2-6,TRBV5-1,.
CASSSAGNRKRSYEQYF,TGTGCCAGCAGTTCCGCGGGCAATCGCAAAAGGTCCTACGAGCAGTACTTC,.,TRBJ2-7,TRBV5-4,.
CASSGGAWGVGEQFF,TGCGCCAGCAGCGGGGGGGCTTGGGGTGTGGGTGAGCAGTTCTTC,.,TRBJ2-1,TRBV5-1,once
CASSANNSPLHF,TGTGCCAGCAGCGCCAATAATTCACCCCTCCACTTT,.,TRBJ1-6,TRBV2,.
CASSPPTVSGELFF,TGTGCCAGCTCACCACCCACTGTTTCCGGGGAGCTGTTTTTT,.,TRBJ2-2,TRBV18,.
CATSTGTGYGYTF,TGTGCCACCTCGACTGGGACTGGCTATGGCTACACCTTC,.,TRBJ1-2,TRBV6-6,.